The clone carrying this T cell receptor (beta chain) showed up just a few times. The sample belongs to a study of identical twins. TCRdb re-called the 5' RACE reads through MiXCR, storing one row per CDR3 protein. The table shows approximately 600,000 distinct CDR3 sequences, with under 8.5% occurring only once. The CDR3 extends over 13 amino acids. Germline V gives CDR1 SNHLY, CDR2 FYNNEI. The ends were cut back, 6 bases at V and 8 bases at J, with 14 bases in the middle. Another study also made use of these data, one on yellow fever vaccine responses in identical twins.

The receptor was derived from a woman younger than 30 in good health. This chain links TRBV2 with TRBJ2-1; D possibly uses TRBD1 or TRBD2 (6 bases each). The source material was PBMCs. CDR3 sequence reads: CASRGLGGHEQFF. Here the CDR3 DNA reads TGTGCCAGCAGAGGCCTGGGGGGCCATGAGCAGTTCTTC.